The 31 T cell receptor beta chains presented below share a single source sample, sequenced in a study of identical twins. TCRdb reanalysed the 5' RACE reads using MiXCR and keeps one entry per CDR3 protein. The data contain more than 1.5 million distinct CDR3 sequences, under 35% of them singletons. Material: cord blood. These receptors came from a newborn girl in good health.

This clonotype was seen more than once but under ten times. The CDR3 reads CASSRHISTDTQYF. DNA for the CDR3: TGCGCCAGCAGCCGACATATCAGCACAGATACGCAGTATTTT. The rearrangement links TRBV5-1 to TRBJ2-3; unclear D gene. CDR3 length: 14 residues. Germline-derived CDR1 and CDR2 are SGHRS and YFSETQ. Trimming took off 4 bases at V and 0 bases at J, with 9 bases between the two ends.

J is TRBJ1-5 and V is TRBV7-9; weak D call: TRBD1 (5 bases). V was clipped by 5 bases and J by 9 bases, with 14 bases between them. CDR3 length: 13 amino acids. Germline values: CDR1 SEHNR, CDR2 FQNEAQ (reference sequence). This chain's CDR3 is CASSQKWGGPQHF. The CDR3 DNA follows: TGTGCCAGCAGCCAAAAATGGGGCGGGCCCCAGCATTTT.

This clonotype has a handful of counts. The chain carries TRBV30 and TRBJ2-7, with 9 bases that match TRBD2. The CDR3 has 14 residues. J lost 4 bases, V lost 2 bases, and 6 bases had no gene match. The germline gives CDR1 GTSNPN, CDR2 SVGIG (reference sequence). CDR3 bases: TGTGCCTGGAGTCTGCGAGCGGGGGGTTACGAGCAGTACTTC. Its translation: CAWSLRAGGYEQYF.

This clonotype was seen only a few times. This rearrangement joins TRBV20-1 to TRBJ2-7; 12 bases are shared with TRBD2. Germline lookup yields CDR1 DFQATT and CDR2 SNEGSKA (reference sequence). The CDR3 extends over 14 amino acids. The ends lost 1 base at V and 11 bases at J; junction bases unmatched: 9. Written as DNA, the CDR3 is TGCAGTGCTAGAGGAAGGACTAGCGGGGAAGAAAAGTACTTC. It encodes CSARGRTSGEEKYF.

The chain links TRBV6-2 or TRBV6-3 to TRBJ2-1, with 9 nucleotides matching TRBD1. The J call is in doubt because the DNA end fits TRBJ2-7 better. The CDR3 has 17 residues. Germline CDR1 reads MNHEY; CDR2 reads SVGEGT. CDR3 loop: CASSYPLRDRAYNEQYF. The DNA of the CDR3 is TGTGCCAGCAGTTATCCACTCCGGGACAGGGCCTACAATGAGCAGTACTTC.

V is TRBV20-1 and J is TRBJ2-7; 10 bases match TRBD2. Trimming took 1 base from V and 2 from J; bases not matched to a gene: 2. Germline CDR1 and CDR2: DFQATT and SNEGSKA (reference sequence). The CDR3 is 14 amino acids. The DNA for the CDR3 is TGCAGTGCTAGAGTAGGGACTAGCGCCTACGAGCAGTACTTC. Protein: CSARVGTSAYEQYF.

This clonotype was seen a few times. The V and J genes are TRBV7-8 and TRBJ2-1; D uncertain. Germline loops: CDR1 SGHVS, CDR2 FQNEAQ. The CDR3 has 15 residues. V lost 0 bases and J 3 bases, leaving 9 bases between the germline ends. CDR3 sequence reads: CASSLAARGYNEQFF. In DNA form, the CDR3 reads TGTGCCAGCAGCTTAGCCGCCCGAGGCTACAATGAGCAGTTCTTC.

This clonotype was counted only a few times. At one end, the junction sequence differs from germline, possibly due to a read error. The CDR3 sequence: CASSLTGGELFF. The CDR3 nucleotides are TGCGCCAGCAGCTTGACAGGCGGGGAGCTGTTTTTT. The chain has TRBV27 and TRBJ2-2, with D tentatively TRBD1 (6 bases). The CDR3 runs to 12 residues. The germline gives CDR1 MNHEY, CDR2 SMNVEV (reference sequence).

The V call is TRBV5-1, the J call TRBJ1-1, with D perhaps TRBD1 (5 bases). Trimming took 2 bases from V and 3 from J, leaving 11 bases between them. Germline V gene data show CDR1 as SGHRS and CDR2 as YFSETQ. The CDR3 loop spans 14 amino acids. Here the CDR3 reads CASSFLGGDTEAFF. In nucleotides, the CDR3 is TGCGCCAGCAGCTTCTTGGGGGGTGACACTGAAGCTTTCTTT.

This chain uses TRBV2 with TRBJ2-3; D call uncertain. This CDR3 has 12 amino acids. The germline V gene encodes CDR1 SNHLY and CDR2 FYNNEI. V was shortened by 4 bases and J by 7 bases, with 9 bases between the two germline ends. The CDR3 loop is CASSVHDNTQYF. In DNA, the CDR3 is TGTGCCAGCAGTGTGCACGACAATACGCAGTATTTT.

The V and J genes are TRBV20-1 and TRBJ2-4, with D possibly being TRBD2 (5 bases). Trimming took 4 bases from V and 0 from J, leaving 22 bases between them. The CDR3 runs to 18 residues. Per germline, CDR1 DFQATT and CDR2 SNEGSKA (reference sequence). CDR3 in DNA: TGCAGTGCTATTTTCAAAATCCGGGAAACCACAGCCAAAAACATTCAGTACTTC. Translating gives CSAIFKIRETTAKNIQYF.

V is TRBV7-2 and J is TRBJ2-7; 13 bases match TRBD2. The J call may be in error: the DNA end matches TRBJ2-5 better. This CDR3 has 16 amino acids. Germline V gene sequence: CDR1 SGHTA, CDR2 FQGNSA. CDR3: CASSLARLAGGETQYF. The CDR3 coding sequence is TGTGCCAGCAGCTTAGCACGACTAGCGGGGGGAGAGACCCAGTACTTC.

This chain connects TRBV20-1 to TRBJ2-3, with no clear D. Deletions cut 0 bases from V and 2 bases from J, with 18 bases between. The CDR3 loop spans 17 amino acids. In germline, CDR1 is DFQATT, CDR2 SNEGSKA (reference sequence). CDR3 sequence: CSARDRRSFWATDTQYF. The CDR3 DNA is TGCAGTGCTAGAGATCGTCGAAGTTTTTGGGCCACAGATACGCAGTATTTT.

This clonotype was recorded a few times. This CDR3 reads CASSKGQGPYYEQYF. CDR3 sequence (DNA): TGTGCCAGCAGTAAGGGACAGGGACCATACTACGAGCAGTACTTC. The chain couples TRBV6-1 to TRBJ2-7; 9 bases match TRBD1. V lost 5 bases to trimming and J lost 3 bases; unmatched junction nucleotides: 8. Germline V gives CDR1 MNHNS, CDR2 SASEGT. The CDR3 spans 15 residues.

This clonotype has more than one count but fewer than ten. This rearrangement joins TRBV29-1 to TRBJ1-1; 8 positions agree with TRBD1. This CDR3 is 13 amino acids long. With V trimmed by 4 bases and J by 1 base, 2 bases remained unmatched. Per germline, CDR1 SQVTM and CDR2 ANQGSEA. The CDR3 loop is CSVGQGTNTEAFF. The CDR3 DNA is TGCAGCGTTGGACAGGGGACGAACACTGAAGCTTTCTTT.

On this clonotype itself: A read error may be the cause here, since a much bigger clone is one base away. The chain uses TRBV6-5 and TRBJ2-7; D perhaps matches TRBD1 (6 bases). Germline lookup yields CDR1 MNHEY and CDR2 SVGAGI. V was trimmed by 5 bases and J by 0 bases, leaving 8 bases between them. The CDR3 contains 13 residues. Here the CDR3 DNA reads TGTGCCAGCAGTAGACAGGTCTCCTACGAGCAGTACTTC. Translation gives CASSRQVSYEQYF.

This chain connects TRBV5-1 to TRBJ2-1; TRBD2 matches 11 bases. This CDR3 comprises 18 residues. V was clipped by 4 bases and J by 4 bases; unmatched bases: 13. The V gene's germline CDR1 is SGHRS and CDR2 YFSETQ. The DNA for the CDR3 is TGCGCCAGCAGCCCACCTTCTTTAGCGGGAGGGAGGTACAATGAGCAGTTCTTC. This translates into CASSPPSLAGGRYNEQFF. Supplemented by reference TRBV5-1 and TRBJ2-1, the full variable domain reads KAGVTQTPRYLIKTRGQQVTLSCSPISGHRSVSWYQQTPGQGLQFLFEYFSETQRNKGNFPGRFSGRQFSNSRSEMNVSTLELGDSALYLCASSPPSLAGGRYNEQFFGPGTRLTVL.

The chain combines TRBV27 with TRBJ2-3; TRBD2 is a possible D gene (7 bases). With 1 base removed from V and 1 base from J, the gap between germline ends came to 15 bases. The CDR3 covers 17 residues. Looked up from germline, CDR1 is MNHEY and CDR2 is SMNVEV (reference sequence). CDR3 sequence: CASSLWGGQGGTDTQYF. For the CDR3, the DNA is TGTGCCAGCAGTTTATGGGGGGGCCAAGGGGGCACAGATACGCAGTATTTT.

The CDR3: CASFNWGNQPQHF. In DNA, the CDR3 is TGTGCCAGTTTTAATTGGGGCAATCAGCCCCAGCATTTT. The V and J genes are TRBV28 and TRBJ1-5; no reliable D call. V was pared by 9 bases and J by 2 bases, with 11 bases between. Germline V gene sequence: CDR1 MDHEN, CDR2 SYDVKM. The CDR3 is made up of 13 amino acids.

The chain links TRBV7-9 to TRBJ1-1; a possible D gene is TRBD1 (6 bases). CDR1 and CDR2 (germline): SEHNR, FQNEAQ (reference sequence). The ends were cut back, 5 bases at V and 8 bases at J, with 15 bases in the middle. The CDR3 covers 13 residues. CDR3 amino acids: CASSNTGSSEAFF. The CDR3 DNA sequence: TGTGCCAGCAGCAATACAGGGAGTTCAGAAGCTTTCTTT. The full variable domain, its missing parts supplied by reference TRBV7-9 and TRBJ1-1, is DTGVSQNPRHKITKRGQNVTFRCDPISEHNRLYWYRQTLGQGPEFLTYFQNEAQLEKSRLLSDRFSAERPKGSFSTLEIQRTEQGDSAMYLCASSNTGSSEAFFGQGTRLTVV.

This chain joins TRBV12-3 or TRBV12-4 and TRBJ1-6; TRBD1 is a possible D gene (6 bases). V was trimmed by 5 bases and J by 0 bases, leaving 14 bases between them. The CDR3 totals 17 residues. The CDR3, as DNA: TGTGCCAGCAGTACCCCACAGGGAGGCTCCTATAATTCACCCCTCCACTTT. The encoded protein is CASSTPQGGSYNSPLHF.

Concerning this clonotype itself: One junction end disagrees with the germline gene, perhaps due to a read error. This chain links TRBV20-1 with TRBJ2-7, with D maybe TRBD2 (5 bases). Per the germline V gene, CDR1 is DFQATT and CDR2 is SNEGSKA (reference sequence). This CDR3 comprises 16 residues. The CDR3 DNA is TGCAGTACTAGGGTGCCCTGGCGGAACCCTTCCTACGAGCAGTACTTC. Translating it yields CSTRVPWRNPSYEQYF.

This chain joins TRBV6-2 or TRBV6-3 and TRBJ2-5, with TRBD1 matching over 7 bases. Germline CDR1 is MNHEY and CDR2 is SVGEGT. The CDR3 loop spans 15 amino acids. Losses at the gene ends were 2 bases for V and 2 bases for J; bases not matched to a gene: 5. CDR3 region: CASSYADRFQETQYF. In DNA form, the CDR3 reads TGTGCCAGCAGTTACGCGGACAGGTTTCAAGAGACCCAGTACTTC.

This clonotype appeared once. The gene calls are TRBV6-5 and TRBJ2-3; D uncertain. CDR3 size: 13 residues. V shed 5 bases and J shed 8 bases, with 14 bases lying between them. Germline V lookup: CDR1 MNHEY, CDR2 SVGAGI. Here the CDR3 reads CASSRVSWGTQYF. Here the CDR3 DNA reads TGTGCCAGCAGTCGAGTGAGTTGGGGTACGCAGTATTTT.

This clonotype has a handful of counts. This sequence joins TRBV5-1 and TRBJ1-4; possibly TRBD1 for D (6 bases). Trimming took off 1 base at V and 4 bases at J, with 14 bases between the two ends. The CDR3 has 16 residues. CDR1 is SGHRS, CDR2 YFSETQ, per germline. The CDR3 nucleotides read TGCGCCAGCAGCTTGAGTGCCGGACAGCTTAATGAAAAACTGTTTTTT. It translates to CASSLSAGQLNEKLFF.

The chain combines TRBV2 with TRBJ2-3, with 14 bases lining up with TRBD2. Germline CDR1 reads SNHLY; CDR2 reads FYNNEI. V lost 6 bases to trimming and J lost 10 bases; unmatched junction nucleotides: 9. The CDR3 extends over 15 amino acids. The CDR3 DNA follows: TGTGCCAGCAGCAACAATGGACTAGCGGGGGGATCGCAGTATTTT. Translated, it gives CASSNNGLAGGSQYF.

This clonotype was counted between two and nine times. The chain has TRBV10-1 and TRBJ2-7; a weak D match, TRBD2 (6 bases). The CDR3 is 12 residues long. Trimming removed 7 bases at V and 0 bases at J, with 7 bases between. Germline V gene data show CDR1 as WNHNN and CDR2 as SYGVQD (reference sequence). The CDR3 loop reads CASMGGSYEQYF. The DNA for the CDR3 is TGCGCCAGCATGGGGGGCTCCTACGAGCAGTACTTC.

The chain couples TRBV20-1 to TRBJ2-2, with 7 nucleotides matching TRBD2. Germline values: CDR1 DFQATT, CDR2 SNEGSKA (reference sequence). The V segment lost 1 base and the J segment 0 bases; nucleotides outside the gene matches: 5. The CDR3 runs to 16 residues. The CDR3 loop reads CSARAQAGANTGELFF. The CDR3 DNA reads as TGCAGTGCTAGAGCTCAGGCGGGGGCGAACACCGGGGAGCTGTTTTTT.

The genes are TRBV20-1 and TRBJ2-6, with 8 positions matching TRBD1. Trimming at V came to 1 base and at J to 0 bases, leaving 14 bases not matched to a gene. Germline V gene sequence: CDR1 DFQATT, CDR2 SNEGSKA (reference sequence). The CDR3 contains 20 residues. For the CDR3, the DNA is TGCAGTGCTAGAGGCTCTGGACAGGGACCCTATCTCTCTGGGGCCAACGTCCTGACTTTC. It specifies CSARGSGQGPYLSGANVLTF.

This chain connects TRBV2 to TRBJ2-3, with D possibly matching TRBD1 (5 bases). Germline lookup yields CDR1 SNHLY and CDR2 FYNNEI. V dropped 5 bases and J dropped 0 bases, with 12 bases sitting between them. There are 15 residues in the CDR3. As DNA, the CDR3 is TGTGCCAGCAGTTCCCGACAGCCTAGCACAGATACGCAGTATTTT. This translates into CASSSRQPSTDTQYF. The full variable domain, rest sourced from reference TRBV2 and TRBJ2-3, is EPEVTQTPSHQVTQMGQEVILRCVPISNHLYFYWYRQILGQKVEFLVSFYNNEISEKSEIFDDQFSVERPDGSNFTLKIRSTKLEDSAMYFCASSSRQPSTDTQYFGPGTRLTVL.

The chain uses TRBV12-3 or TRBV12-4 and TRBJ2-3; D not certain. CDR3 size: 15 residues. V lost 2 bases and J 2 bases, leaving 11 bases between the germline ends. CDR3: CASSLKGGDTDTQYF. DNA for the CDR3: TGTGCCAGCAGTTTAAAGGGTGGCGACACAGATACGCAGTATTTT.